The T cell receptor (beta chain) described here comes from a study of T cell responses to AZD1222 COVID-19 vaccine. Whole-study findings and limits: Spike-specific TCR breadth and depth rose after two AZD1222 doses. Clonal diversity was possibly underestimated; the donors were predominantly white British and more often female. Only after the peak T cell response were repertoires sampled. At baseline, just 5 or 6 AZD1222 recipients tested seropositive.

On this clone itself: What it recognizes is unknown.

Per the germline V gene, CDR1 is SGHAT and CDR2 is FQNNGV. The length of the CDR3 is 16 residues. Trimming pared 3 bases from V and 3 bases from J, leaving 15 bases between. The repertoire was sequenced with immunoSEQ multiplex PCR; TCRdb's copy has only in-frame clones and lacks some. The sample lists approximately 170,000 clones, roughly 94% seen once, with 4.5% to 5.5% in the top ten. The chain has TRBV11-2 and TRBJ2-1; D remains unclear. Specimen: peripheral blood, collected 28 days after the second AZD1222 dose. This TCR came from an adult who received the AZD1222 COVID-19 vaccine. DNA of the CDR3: TGTGCCAGCAGCTTCGCCTTGGAACCCCGCTACAATGAGCAGTTCTTC. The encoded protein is CASSFALEPRYNEQFF.